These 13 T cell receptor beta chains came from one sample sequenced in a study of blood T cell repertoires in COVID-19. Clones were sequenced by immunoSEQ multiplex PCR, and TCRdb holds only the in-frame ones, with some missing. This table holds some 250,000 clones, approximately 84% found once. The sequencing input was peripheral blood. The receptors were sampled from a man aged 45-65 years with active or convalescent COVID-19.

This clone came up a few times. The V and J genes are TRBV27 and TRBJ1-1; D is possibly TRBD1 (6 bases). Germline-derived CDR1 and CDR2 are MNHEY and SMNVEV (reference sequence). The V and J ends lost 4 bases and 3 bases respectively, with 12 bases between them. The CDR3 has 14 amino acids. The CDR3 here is CASSSQGWDTEAFF. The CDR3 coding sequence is TGTGCCAGCAGTTCCCAGGGGTGGGACACTGAAGCTTTCTTT.

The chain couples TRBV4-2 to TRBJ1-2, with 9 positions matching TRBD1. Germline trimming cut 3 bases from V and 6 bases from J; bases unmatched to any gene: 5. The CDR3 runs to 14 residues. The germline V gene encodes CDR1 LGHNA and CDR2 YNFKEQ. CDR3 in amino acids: CASSHGTGTDGYTF. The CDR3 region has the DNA TGTGCCAGCAGCCACGGGACAGGGACAGATGGCTACACCTTC.

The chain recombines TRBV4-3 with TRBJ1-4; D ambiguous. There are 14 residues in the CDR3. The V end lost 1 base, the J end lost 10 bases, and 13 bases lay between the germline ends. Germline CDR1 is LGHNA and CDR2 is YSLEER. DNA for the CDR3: TGCGCCAGCAGCCAAGCGGCCAGACGGGGAAAACTGTTTTTT. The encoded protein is CASSQAARRGKLFF.

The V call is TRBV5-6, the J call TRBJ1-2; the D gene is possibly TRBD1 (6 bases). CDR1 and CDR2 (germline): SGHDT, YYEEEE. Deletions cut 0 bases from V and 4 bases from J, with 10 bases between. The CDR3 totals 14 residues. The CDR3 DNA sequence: TGTGCCAGCAGCTTGGAGGGGGGGAGCTATGGCTACACCTTC. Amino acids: CASSLEGGSYGYTF. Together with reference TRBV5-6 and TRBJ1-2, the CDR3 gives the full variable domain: DAGVTQSPTHLIKTRGQQVTLRCSPKSGHDTVSWYQQALGQGPQFIFQYYEEEERQRGNFPDRFSGHQFPNYSSELNVNALLLGDSALYLCASSLEGGSYGYTFGSGTRLTVV.

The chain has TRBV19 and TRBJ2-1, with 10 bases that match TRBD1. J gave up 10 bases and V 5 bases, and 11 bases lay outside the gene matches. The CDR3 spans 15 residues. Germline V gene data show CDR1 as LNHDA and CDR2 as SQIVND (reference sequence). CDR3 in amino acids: CASSPPRDRGREQFF. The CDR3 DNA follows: TGTGCCAGTAGTCCCCCCCGGGACAGGGGACGGGAGCAGTTCTTC.

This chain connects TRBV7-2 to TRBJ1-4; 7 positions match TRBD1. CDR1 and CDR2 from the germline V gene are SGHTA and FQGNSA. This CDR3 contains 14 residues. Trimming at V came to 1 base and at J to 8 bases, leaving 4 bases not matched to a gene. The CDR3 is CASSLDRGLEKLFF. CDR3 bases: TGTGCCAGCAGCTTAGACAGGGGCCTGGAAAAACTGTTTTTT.

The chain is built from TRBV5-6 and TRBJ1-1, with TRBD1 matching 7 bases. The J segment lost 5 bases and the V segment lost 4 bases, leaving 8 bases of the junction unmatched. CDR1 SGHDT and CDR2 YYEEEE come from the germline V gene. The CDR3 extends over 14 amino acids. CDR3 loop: CASSQFNRGTEAFF. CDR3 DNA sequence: TGTGCCAGCAGCCAATTCAACAGGGGAACTGAAGCTTTCTTT. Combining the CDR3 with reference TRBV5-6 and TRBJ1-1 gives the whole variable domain DAGVTQSPTHLIKTRGQQVTLRCSPKSGHDTVSWYQQALGQGPQFIFQYYEEEERQRGNFPDRFSGHQFPNYSSELNVNALLLGDSALYLCASSQFNRGTEAFFGQGTRLTVV.

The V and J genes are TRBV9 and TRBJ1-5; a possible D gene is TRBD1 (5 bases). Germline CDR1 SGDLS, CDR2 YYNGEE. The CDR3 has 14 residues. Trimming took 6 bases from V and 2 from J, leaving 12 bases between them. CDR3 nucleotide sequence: TGTGCCAGCAAGGACAAGGGGTGCAATCAGCCCCAGCATTTT. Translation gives CASKDKGCNQPQHF.

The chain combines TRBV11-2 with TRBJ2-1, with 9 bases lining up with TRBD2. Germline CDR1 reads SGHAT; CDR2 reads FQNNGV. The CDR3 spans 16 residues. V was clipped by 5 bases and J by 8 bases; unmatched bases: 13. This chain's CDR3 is CASSPLSGRGGDEQFF. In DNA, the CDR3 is TGTGCCAGCAGCCCGCTGTCGGGGCGGGGGGGAGATGAGCAGTTCTTC.

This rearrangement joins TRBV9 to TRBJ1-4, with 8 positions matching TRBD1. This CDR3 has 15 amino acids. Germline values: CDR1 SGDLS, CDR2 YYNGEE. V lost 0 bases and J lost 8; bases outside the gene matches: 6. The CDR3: CASSVEGRGHEKLFF. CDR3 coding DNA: TGTGCCAGCAGCGTAGAGGGCAGGGGGCACGAAAAACTGTTTTTT.

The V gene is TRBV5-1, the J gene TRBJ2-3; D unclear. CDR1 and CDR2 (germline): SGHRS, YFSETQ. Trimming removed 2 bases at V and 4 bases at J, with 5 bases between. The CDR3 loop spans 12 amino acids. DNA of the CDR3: TGCGCCAGCAGCTTTAGCCCAGATACGCAGTATTTT. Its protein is CASSFSPDTQYF.

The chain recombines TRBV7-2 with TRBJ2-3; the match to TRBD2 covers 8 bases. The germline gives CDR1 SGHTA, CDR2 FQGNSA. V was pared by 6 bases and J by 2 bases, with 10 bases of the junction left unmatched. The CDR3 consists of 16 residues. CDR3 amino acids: CASRSGGRGDTDTQYF. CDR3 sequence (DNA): TGTGCCAGCAGGAGTGGAGGGCGGGGGGACACAGATACGCAGTATTTT.

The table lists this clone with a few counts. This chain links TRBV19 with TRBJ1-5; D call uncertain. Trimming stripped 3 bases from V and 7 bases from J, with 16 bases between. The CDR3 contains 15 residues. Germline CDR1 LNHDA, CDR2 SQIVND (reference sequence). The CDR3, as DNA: TGTGCCAGTAGTATTCAGGCCCTGGGTGGGCAGCCCCAGCATTTT. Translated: CASSIQALGGQPQHF.